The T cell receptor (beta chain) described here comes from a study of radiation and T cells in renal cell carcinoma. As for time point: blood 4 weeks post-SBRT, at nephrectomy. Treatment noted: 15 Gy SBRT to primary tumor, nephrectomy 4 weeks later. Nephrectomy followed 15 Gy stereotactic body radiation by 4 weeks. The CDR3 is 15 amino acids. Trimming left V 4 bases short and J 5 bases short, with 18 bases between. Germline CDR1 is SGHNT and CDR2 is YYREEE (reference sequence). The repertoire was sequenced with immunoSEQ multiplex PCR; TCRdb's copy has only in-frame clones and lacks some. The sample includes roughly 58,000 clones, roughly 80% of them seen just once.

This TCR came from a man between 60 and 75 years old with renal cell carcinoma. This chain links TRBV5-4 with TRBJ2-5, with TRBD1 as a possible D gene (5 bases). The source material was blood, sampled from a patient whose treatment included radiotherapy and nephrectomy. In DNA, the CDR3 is TGTGCCAGCAGCGCGGTGACTTCAGGGAAGGAGACCCAGTACTTC. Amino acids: CASSAVTSGKETQYF.